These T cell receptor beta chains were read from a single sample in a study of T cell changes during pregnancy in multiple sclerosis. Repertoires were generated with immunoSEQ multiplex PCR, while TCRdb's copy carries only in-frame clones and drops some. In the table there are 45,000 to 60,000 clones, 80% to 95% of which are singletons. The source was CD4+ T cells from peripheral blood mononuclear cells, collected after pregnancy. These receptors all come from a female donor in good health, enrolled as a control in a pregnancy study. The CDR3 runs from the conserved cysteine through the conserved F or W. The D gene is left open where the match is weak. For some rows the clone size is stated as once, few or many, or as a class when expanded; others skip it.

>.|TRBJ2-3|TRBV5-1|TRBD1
TGCGCCAGCAGCTTCTCAGGACAGGGTAATACAGATACGCAGTATTTT
CASSFSGQGNTDTQYF
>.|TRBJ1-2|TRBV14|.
TGTGCCAGCAGCCTATCAGGCGACAGGAGATATGGCTACACCTTC
CASSLSGDRRYGYTF
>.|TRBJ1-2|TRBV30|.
TGTGCCTGGAGGGCGGGGAGCATTAACTATGGCTACACCTTC
CAWRAGSINYGYTF
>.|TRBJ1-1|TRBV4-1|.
TGCGCCAGCAGGGAGGGCGTAAACACTGAAGCTTTCTTT
CASREGVNTEAFF
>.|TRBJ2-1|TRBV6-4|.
TGTGCCAGCAGTGACCAGGGCGGGGTGAGCTCCTACAATGAGCAGTTCTTC
CASSDQGGVSSYNEQFF
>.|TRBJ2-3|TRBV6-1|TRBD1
TGTGCCAGTTCCCCGGGACAGGGAGCAGATACGCAGTATTTT
CASSPGQGADTQYF
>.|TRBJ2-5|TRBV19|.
TGTGCCAGTAGTCCAGACCCCGGGGAGACCCAGTACTTC
CASSPDPGETQYF
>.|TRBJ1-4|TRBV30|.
TGTGCCTGGAGTGTACAACCTGGTACAGCTAATGAAAAACTGTTTTTT
CAWSVQPGTANEKLFF
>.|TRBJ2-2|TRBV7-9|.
TGTGCCAGCAGCTTAGCGTACGGAGGGAGGGAGCTGTTTTTT
CASSLAYGGRELFF
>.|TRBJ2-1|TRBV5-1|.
TGCGCCAGCAGCGCCACTAGGGTTCAACAGGGTGAGCAGTTCTTC
CASSATRVQQGEQFF
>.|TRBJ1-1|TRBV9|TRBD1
TGTGCCAGCAGCAGACAGGGGGCGCTGGGTACTGAAGCTTTCTTT
CASSRQGALGTEAFF
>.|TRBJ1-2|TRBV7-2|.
TGTGCCAGCAGCCCGCAGAGGCGTTATGGCTACACCTTC
CASSPQRRYGYTF
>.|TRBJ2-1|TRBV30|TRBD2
TGTGCCTACCTAGCTAGCGGGAATGAGCAGTTCTTC
CAYLASGNEQFF
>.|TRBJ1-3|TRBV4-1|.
TGCGCCAGCAACCAAGATACGAACACCGCTGGAAACACCATATATTTT
CASNQDTNTAGNTIYF
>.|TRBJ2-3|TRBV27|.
TGTGCCAGCAAACCGAGGGGGACGGGACACACAGATACGCAGTATTTT
CASKPRGTGHTDTQYF
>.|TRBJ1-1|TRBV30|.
TGTGCCTGGAGTGTAGTCGGGCAGGGGCGAGTTGTGAACACTGAAGCTTTCTTT
CAWSVVGQGRVVNTEAFF
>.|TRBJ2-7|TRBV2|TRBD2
TGTGCCAGCAGTCGGACTAGCGGGAGGGGCGAGCAGTACTTC
CASSRTSGRGEQYF
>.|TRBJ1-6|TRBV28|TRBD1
TGTGCCAGCAGTTTATGGTACGAGGGGGCGAGGAATAATTCACCCCTCCACTTT
CASSLWYEGARNNSPLHF
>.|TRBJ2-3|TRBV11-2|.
TGTGCCAGCAGCGTCCAGGGTGGCACAGATACGCAGTATTTT
CASSVQGGTDTQYF
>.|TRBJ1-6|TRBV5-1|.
TGCGCCAGCAGCTTGTCGCTAGGTAATTCACCCCTCCACTTT
CASSLSLGNSPLHF
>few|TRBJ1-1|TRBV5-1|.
TGCGCCAGCAGCTTGGACAAGAACACTGAAGCTTTCTTT
CASSLDKNTEAFF
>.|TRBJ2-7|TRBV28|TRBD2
TGTGCCAGCAGACCCGGACTAGCGGGACAATACGAGCAGTACTTC
CASRPGLAGQYEQYF
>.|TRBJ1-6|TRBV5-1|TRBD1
TGCGCCAGCAGCCGACAGGGGCGGGATAATTCACCCCTCCACTTT
CASSRQGRDNSPLHF
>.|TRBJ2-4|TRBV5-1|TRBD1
TGCGCCAGCAGCCCGGAATCGACAGGGACGGCCAAAAACATTCAGTACTTC
CASSPESTGTAKNIQYF
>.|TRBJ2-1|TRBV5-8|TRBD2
TGTGCCAGCAGTTCCGGGACTAGCGTCTTCAATGAGCAGTTCTTC
CASSSGTSVFNEQFF
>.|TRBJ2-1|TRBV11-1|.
TGTGCCAGCAGCTTTGGAGGGGCCGAGAATGAGCAGTTCTTC
CASSFGGAENEQFF
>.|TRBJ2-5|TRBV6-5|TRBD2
TGTGCCAGCAGGGAACTAGCGGGGGGCCCCGAGACCCAGTACTTC
CASRELAGGPETQYF
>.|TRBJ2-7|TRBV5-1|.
TGCGCCAGCAGCTGGGGGGAAGACGGCTACGAGCAGTACTTC
CASSWGEDGYEQYF
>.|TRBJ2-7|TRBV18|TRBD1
TGTGCCAGCTCACAGACGGGACAGCCCTACGAGCAGTACTTC
CASSQTGQPYEQYF
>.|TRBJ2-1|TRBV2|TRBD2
TGTGCCAGCACTCTAGCGGGAGGGCCGCGGGGCAATGAGCAGTTCTTC
CASTLAGGPRGNEQFF
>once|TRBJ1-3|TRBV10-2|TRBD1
TGCGCCAGCATAGGACAGGGGAGCGCTGGAAACACCATATATTTT
CASIGQGSAGNTIYF